The rows below give T cell receptor beta chains drawn from one sample of a study of spatial heterogeneity in lung cancer. TCRdb ran MiXCR on the 5' RACE reads and lists one entry per CDR3 protein. The data show some 10,000 distinct CDR3 sequences, 12% seen once. The sample in question was lung tumor tissue, obtained at surgery. These receptors were collected from a female donor with early-stage non-small cell lung cancer. CDR3s include the opening cysteine and the closing phenylalanine or tryptophan. Each record gives: D gene, clone size, V gene, J gene, CDR3 protein, CDR3 DNA. D genes are given only for firm matches. For some rows the clone size is stated as once, few or many, or as a class when expanded; others skip it.

D: TRBD2
size: NA
V: TRBV5-1
J: TRBJ2-5
CDR3: CASSLEAGRETRYF
DNA: TGCGCCAGCAGCTTGGAAGCGGGAAGGGAGACCCGGTACTTC

D: NA
size: few
V: TRBV5-1
J: TRBJ2-6
CDR3: CASSLRTGSGANVLTF
DNA: TGCGCCAGCAGCTTACGCACAGGGTCTGGGGCCAACGTCCTGACTTTC

D: NA
size: NA
V: TRBV20-1
J: TRBJ1-2
CDR3: CSAAVGNNYGYTF
DNA: TGCAGTGCCGCTGTCGGGAATAACTATGGCTACACCTTC

D: TRBD1
size: NA
V: TRBV11-2
J: TRBJ1-2
CDR3: CASSPGQDHGYTF
DNA: TGTGCCAGCAGCCCTGGACAGGACCATGGCTACACCTTC

D: TRBD1
size: many
V: TRBV20-1
J: TRBJ1-4
CDR3: CSARPGQGAQGKLFF
DNA: TGCAGTGCTAGACCGGGACAGGGGGCGCAGGGAAAACTGTTTTTT

D: TRBD2
size: many
V: TRBV3-1
J: TRBJ2-1
CDR3: CASSPVAGHNEQFF
DNA: TGTGCCAGCAGCCCCGTAGCGGGACACAATGAGCAGTTCTTC

D: TRBD1
size: NA
V: TRBV6-5
J: TRBJ1-6
CDR3: CASSPGTGSSPLHF
DNA: TGTGCCAGCAGTCCCGGGACAGGGAGTTCACCCCTCCACTTT

D: NA
size: NA
V: TRBV10-1
J: TRBJ2-7
CDR3: CASSDLRGEQYF
DNA: TGCGCCAGCAGTGACCTCAGGGGCGAGCAGTACTTC

D: TRBD2
size: NA
V: TRBV10-3
J: TRBJ2-3
CDR3: CAISESSGGTDTQYF
DNA: TGTGCCATCAGTGAGTCTAGCGGGGGCACAGATACGCAGTATTTT

D: NA
size: NA
V: TRBV4-2
J: TRBJ2-5
CDR3: CASSNEGGTQYF
DNA: TGTGCCAGCAGCAACGAGGGGGGGACCCAGTACTTC